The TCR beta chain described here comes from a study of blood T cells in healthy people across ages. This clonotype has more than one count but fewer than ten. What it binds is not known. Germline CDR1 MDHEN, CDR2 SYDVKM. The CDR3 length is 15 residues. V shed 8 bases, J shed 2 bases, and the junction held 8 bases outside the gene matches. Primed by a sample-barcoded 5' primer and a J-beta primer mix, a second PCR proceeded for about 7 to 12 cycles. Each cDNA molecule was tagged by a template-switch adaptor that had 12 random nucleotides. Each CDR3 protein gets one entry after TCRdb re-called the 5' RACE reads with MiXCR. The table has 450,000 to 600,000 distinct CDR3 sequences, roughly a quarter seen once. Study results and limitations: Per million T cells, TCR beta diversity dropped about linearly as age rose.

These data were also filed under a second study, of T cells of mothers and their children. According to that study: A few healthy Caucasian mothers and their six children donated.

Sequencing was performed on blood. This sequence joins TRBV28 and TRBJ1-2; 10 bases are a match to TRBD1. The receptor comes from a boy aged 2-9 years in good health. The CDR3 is CASYAPGQGNYGYTF. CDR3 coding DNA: TGTGCCAGCTATGCCCCGGGACAGGGGAACTATGGCTACACCTTC.